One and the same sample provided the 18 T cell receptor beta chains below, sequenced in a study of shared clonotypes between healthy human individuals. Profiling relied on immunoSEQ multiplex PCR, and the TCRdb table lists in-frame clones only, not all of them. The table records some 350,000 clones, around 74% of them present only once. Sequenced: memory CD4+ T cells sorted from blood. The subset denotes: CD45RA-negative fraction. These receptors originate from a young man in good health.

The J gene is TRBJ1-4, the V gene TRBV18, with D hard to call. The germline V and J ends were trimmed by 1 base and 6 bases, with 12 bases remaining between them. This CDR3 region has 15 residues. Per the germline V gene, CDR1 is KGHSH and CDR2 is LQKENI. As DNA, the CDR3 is TGTGCCAGCTCACCACAGGGCGGGGTCGATGAAAAACTGTTTTTT. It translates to CASSPQGGVDEKLFF.

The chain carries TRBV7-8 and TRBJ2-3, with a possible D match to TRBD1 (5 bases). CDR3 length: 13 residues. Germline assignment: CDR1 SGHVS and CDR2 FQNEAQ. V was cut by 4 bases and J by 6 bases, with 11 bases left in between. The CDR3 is CASSSRRQDTQYF. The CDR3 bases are TGTGCCAGCAGCTCCCGCAGACAGGATACGCAGTATTTT.

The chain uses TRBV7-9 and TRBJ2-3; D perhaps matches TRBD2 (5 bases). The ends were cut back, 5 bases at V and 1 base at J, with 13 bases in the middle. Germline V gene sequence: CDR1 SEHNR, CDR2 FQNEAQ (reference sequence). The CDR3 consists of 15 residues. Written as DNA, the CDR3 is TGTGCCAGCAGCCTAATTCGGGGTGGCACAGATACGCAGTATTTT. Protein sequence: CASSLIRGGTDTQYF.

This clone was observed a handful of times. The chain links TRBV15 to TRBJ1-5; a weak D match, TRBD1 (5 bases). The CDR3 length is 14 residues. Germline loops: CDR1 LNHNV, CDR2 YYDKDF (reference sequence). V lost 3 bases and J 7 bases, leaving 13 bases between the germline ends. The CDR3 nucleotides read TGTGCCACCAGCAGTGGGGGAGCCTTCCAGCCCCAGCATTTT. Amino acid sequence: CATSSGGAFQPQHF.

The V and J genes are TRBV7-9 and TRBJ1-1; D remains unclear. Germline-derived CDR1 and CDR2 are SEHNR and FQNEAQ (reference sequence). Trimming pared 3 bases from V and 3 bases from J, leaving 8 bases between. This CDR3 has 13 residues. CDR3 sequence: CASSFGPDTEAFF. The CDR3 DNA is TGTGCCAGCAGCTTTGGTCCGGACACTGAAGCTTTCTTT.

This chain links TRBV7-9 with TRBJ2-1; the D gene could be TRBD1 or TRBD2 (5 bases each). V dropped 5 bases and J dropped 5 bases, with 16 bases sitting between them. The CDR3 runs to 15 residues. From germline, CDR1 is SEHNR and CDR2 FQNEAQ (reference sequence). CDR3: CASSPRWGSDNEQFF. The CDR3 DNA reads TGTGCCAGCAGCCCTCGTTGGGGGTCCGACAATGAGCAGTTCTTC.

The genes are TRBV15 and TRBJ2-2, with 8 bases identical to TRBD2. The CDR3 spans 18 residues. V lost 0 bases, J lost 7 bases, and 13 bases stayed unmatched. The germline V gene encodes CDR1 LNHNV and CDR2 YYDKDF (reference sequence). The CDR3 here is CATSRDRQSGGHHGELFF. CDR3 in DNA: TGTGCCACCAGCAGAGATCGTCAATCGGGAGGGCATCACGGGGAGCTGTTTTTT.

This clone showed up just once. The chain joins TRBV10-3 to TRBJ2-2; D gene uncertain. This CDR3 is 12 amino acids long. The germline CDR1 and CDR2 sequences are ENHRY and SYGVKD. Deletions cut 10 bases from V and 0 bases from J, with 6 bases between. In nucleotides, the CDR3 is TGTGCCACCTCTGCGAACACCGGGGAGCTGTTTTTT. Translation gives CATSANTGELFF.

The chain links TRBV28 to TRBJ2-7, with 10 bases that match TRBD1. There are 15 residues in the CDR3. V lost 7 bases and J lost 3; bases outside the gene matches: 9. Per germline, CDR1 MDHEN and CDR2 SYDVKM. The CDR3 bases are TGTGCCAGCACCCTCGTTGACAGGGGGCTCTACGAGCAGTACTTC. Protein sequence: CASTLVDRGLYEQYF.

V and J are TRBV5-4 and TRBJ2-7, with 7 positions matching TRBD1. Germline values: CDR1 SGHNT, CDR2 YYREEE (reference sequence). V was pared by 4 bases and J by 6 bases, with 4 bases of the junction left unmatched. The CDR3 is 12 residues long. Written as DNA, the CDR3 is TGTGCCAGCAGCAGACAGGGTCGCGAGCAGTACTTC. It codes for CASSRQGREQYF.

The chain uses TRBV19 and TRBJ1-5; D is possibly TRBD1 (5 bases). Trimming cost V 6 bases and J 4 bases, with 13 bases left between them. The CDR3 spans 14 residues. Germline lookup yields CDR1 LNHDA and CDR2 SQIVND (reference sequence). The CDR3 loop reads CASRGLSRNQPQHF. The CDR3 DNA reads TGTGCCAGTAGGGGGCTTTCCAGAAATCAGCCCCAGCATTTT.

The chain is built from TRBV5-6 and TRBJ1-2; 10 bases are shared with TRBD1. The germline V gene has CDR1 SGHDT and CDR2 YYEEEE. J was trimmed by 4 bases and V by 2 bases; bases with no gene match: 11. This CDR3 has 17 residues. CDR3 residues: CASSFVKRDRGGYGYTF. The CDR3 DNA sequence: TGTGCCAGCAGCTTCGTCAAGCGGGACAGGGGAGGCTATGGCTACACCTTC.

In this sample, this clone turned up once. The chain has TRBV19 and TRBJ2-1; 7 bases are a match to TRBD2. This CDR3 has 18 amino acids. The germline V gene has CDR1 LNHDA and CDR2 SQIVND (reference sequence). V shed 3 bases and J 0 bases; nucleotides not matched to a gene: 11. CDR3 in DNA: TGTGCCAGTAGTATGATTAAGGCGGGAGTGAGCTCCTACAATGAGCAGTTCTTC. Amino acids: CASSMIKAGVSSYNEQFF.

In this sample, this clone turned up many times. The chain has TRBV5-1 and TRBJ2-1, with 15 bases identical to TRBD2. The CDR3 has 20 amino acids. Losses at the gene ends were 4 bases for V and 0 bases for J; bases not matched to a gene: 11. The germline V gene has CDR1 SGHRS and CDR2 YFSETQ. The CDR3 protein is CASSQPGLAGGRGSYNEQFF. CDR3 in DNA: TGCGCCAGCAGCCAACCGGGACTAGCGGGGGGACGGGGCTCCTACAATGAGCAGTTCTTC.

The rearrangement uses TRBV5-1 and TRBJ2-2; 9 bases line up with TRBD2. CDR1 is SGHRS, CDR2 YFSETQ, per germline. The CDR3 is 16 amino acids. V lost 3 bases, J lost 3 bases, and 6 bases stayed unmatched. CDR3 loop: CASSSLAGADTGELFF. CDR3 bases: TGCGCCAGCAGCTCGTTAGCGGGAGCGGACACCGGGGAGCTGTTTTTT.

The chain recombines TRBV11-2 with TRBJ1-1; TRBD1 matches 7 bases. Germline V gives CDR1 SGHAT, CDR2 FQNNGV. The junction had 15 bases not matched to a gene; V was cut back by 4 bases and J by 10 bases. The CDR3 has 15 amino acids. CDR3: CASSSVRSTGSAAFF. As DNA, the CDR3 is TGTGCCAGCAGCTCAGTCCGCTCGACAGGGAGCGCAGCTTTCTTT.

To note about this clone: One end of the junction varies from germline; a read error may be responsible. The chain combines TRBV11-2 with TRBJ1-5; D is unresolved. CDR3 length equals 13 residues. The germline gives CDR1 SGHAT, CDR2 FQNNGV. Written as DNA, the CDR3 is TGTGTCAGCAGCTTGCAGCCGGATCAGCCCCAGCATTTT. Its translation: CVSSLQPDQPQHF.

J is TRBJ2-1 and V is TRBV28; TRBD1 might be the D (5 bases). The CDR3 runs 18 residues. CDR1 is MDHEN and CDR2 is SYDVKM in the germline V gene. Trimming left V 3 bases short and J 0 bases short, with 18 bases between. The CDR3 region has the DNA TGTGCCAGCAGTTTTAGGGGCACCCGAGCCCGCTCCTACAATGAGCAGTTCTTC. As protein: CASSFRGTRARSYNEQFF.